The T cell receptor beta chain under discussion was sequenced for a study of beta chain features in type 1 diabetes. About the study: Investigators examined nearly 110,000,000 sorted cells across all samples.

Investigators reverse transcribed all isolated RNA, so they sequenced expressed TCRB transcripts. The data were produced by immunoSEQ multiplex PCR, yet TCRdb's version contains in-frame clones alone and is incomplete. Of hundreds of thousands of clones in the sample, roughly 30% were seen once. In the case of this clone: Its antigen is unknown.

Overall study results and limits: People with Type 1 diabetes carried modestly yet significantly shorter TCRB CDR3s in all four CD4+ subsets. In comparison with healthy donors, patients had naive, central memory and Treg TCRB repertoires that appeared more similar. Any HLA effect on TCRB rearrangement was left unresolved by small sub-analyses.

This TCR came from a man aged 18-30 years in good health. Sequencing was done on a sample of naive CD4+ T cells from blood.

As DNA, the CDR3 is TGTGCCAGCAGCTTAATGAACACTGAAGCTTTCTTT. It encodes CASSLMNTEAFF. This chain uses TRBV25-1 with TRBJ1-1; D call uncertain. Trimming took 6 bases from V and 0 from J, leaving 5 bases between them. The CDR3 spans 12 residues. Germline V gives CDR1 MGHDK, CDR2 SYGVNS.